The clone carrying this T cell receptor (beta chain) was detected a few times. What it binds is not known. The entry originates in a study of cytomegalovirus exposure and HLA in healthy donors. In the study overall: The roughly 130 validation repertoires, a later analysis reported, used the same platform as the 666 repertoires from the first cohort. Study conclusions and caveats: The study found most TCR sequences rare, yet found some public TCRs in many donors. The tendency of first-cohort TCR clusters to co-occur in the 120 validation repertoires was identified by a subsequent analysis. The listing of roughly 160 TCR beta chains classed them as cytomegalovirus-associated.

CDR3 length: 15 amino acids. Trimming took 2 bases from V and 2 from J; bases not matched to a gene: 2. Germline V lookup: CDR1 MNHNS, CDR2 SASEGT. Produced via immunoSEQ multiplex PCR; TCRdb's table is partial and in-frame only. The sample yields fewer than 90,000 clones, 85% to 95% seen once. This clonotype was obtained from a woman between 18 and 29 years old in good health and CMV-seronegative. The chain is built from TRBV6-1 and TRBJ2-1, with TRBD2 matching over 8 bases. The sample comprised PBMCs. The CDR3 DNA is TGTGCCAGCAGTGAAAGTAGCGGGACCTACAATGAGCAGTTCTTC. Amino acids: CASSESSGTYNEQFF.